The T cell receptor (beta chain) described here comes from a study of human T cells and chemical hapten exposure (dated by TCRdb to the early 2020s). Some background on the complete study: For sensitization, 2% DPC in acetone was applied to an approximately 2 cm by approximately 2 cm area of upper inner arm skin. Throughout the approximately 26-week study period, patients were also given weekly therapeutic DPC doses on the scalp. Patch testing was done on the upper back using Finn chambers containing 0.01% DPC, and results were scored after 6 days according to International Contact Dermatitis Research Group standards. Most of the patients in the cohort were female, and the cohort covered alopecia areata with under or over 50% scalp involvement, alopecia totalis and alopecia universalis. Libraries were pooled for sequencing, and per-sample TCR yields varied mainly because of small differences in library volumes within the pool. In alopecia patients, the study followed how the peripheral blood TCR repertoire changed in vivo over primary and secondary sensitization to diphenylcyclopropenone (DPC), a hapten. Blood samples were taken from patients before sensitization (week 0) and at 2, 6 and about 24 weeks after DPC sensitization. Blood for TCR sequencing was provided by twenty-nine alopecia patients at one to four time points (pre-sensitization, 2, 6 and 24 weeks). On the study overall, not on this receptor specifically: All patients had alopecia, a presumed autoimmune disease, so their immune response might differ from that of healthy individuals. DPC sensitization did not change the number of TCRs with a frequency above 1 in 1000, and there was no evidence of changes in global repertoire structure. After repeated subsampling, changes were observed in the strength of the expansion versus patch-test correlation and in the threshold at which the correlation became significant. Compared with pre-sensitization or healthy control sets, expanded TCRs formed significantly more large CDR3 similarity clusters, which is consistent with antigen-driven responses. Patch test score correlated positively with the number of PT1 expanded TCRs, reaching significance at thresholds 8, 16 and 32 but not at 4.

This clonotype has ten or more counts. Its antigen is still unknown. Per-nucleotide qualities are absent, and no much larger clonotype sits a single base away. The time point label here, explained by the study, means: patch test 2, 6 weeks after DPC sensitization. Taken with the paper, the label for treatment or condition translates to: therapeutic diphenylcyclopropenone sensitization with weekly scalp DPC. Blood at each patch-test visit was drawn before the patch test was applied. Eligible patients were aged 18 to 70, diagnosed with alopecia, deemed suitable for DPC therapy, and excluded if pregnant. Total RNA was extracted from unfractionated whole blood that had been collected in Tempus Blood RNA tubes. Library prep was done by RACE. This sample was sequenced with a NextSeq 500. During library preparation, unique molecular identifiers were attached to individual cDNA molecules so that TCRs could be counted quantitatively and reproducibly. Each blood RNA sample was used to sequence both TCR alpha and TCR beta chains. In the source study's methods: Samples had a median of about 96,000 TCRs, with a range from roughly 23,224 to 700,000. V, J and CDR3 annotation of the TCR reads was performed with the Decombinator software suite. For PS versus PT1 abundance plots, all samples were subsampled to the same number of TCRs (28,000). TCRs were defined as expanded if absent before sensitization and observed at least eight times at the 2-week time point. The public sequencing data were trimmed at Q25 with fastp and processed into clonotypes with MiXCR by TCRdb, which kept only in-frame beta chains. Every entry covers one CDR3 protein and lists the most common genes and DNA from its rows. The V and J calls, along with clone size, are taken from TCRdb and not from the paper's own processing. This sample gives some 96,000 distinct CDR3 sequences in total; approximately 8.6% of them show up just once. The top ten clones comprise more than 2% of the sample.

The CDR1 and CDR2 encoded by the germline V gene (reference sequence) are GTSNPN and SVGIG. The germline ends are 11 bases apart after V is trimmed by 2 bases and J by 0 bases. The CDR3 has 15 amino acids, counting the end cysteine and phenylalanine. Of all the DNA, just the CDR3 is kept, 45 bases in frame from base 1. The material sequenced was whole blood, taken in connection with sensitization to the hapten diphenylcyclopropenone (DPC). This sequence uses TRBV30 and TRBJ1-3; the D segment could be TRBD1, given 5 matching bases. This receptor was identified in a woman aged 40 to 55 with alopecia areata. Some clones in this sample may be carry-over from other donors' samples. The CDR3 corresponds to CAWSSRGTSGNTIYF. The DNA sequence follows: TGTGCCTGGAGTTCGAGAGGGACCTCTGGAAACACCATATATTTT.